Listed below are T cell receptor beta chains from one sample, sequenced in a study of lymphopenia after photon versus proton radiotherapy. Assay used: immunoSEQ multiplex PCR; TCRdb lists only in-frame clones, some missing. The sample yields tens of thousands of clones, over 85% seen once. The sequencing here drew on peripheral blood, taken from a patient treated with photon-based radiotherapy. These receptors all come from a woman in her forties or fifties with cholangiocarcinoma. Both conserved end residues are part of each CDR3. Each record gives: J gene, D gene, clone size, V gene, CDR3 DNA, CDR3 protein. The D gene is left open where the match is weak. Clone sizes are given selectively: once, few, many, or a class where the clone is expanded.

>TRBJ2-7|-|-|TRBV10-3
TGTGCCATCAGTGAGTCGACTTCCTACGAGCAGTACTTC
CAISESTSYEQYF
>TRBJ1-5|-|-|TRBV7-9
TGTGCCAGCAGCCCTCGGGGGGGCGGCCAGCCCCAGCATTTT
CASSPRGGGQPQHF
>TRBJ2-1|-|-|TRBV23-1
TGCGCCAGCATCGCCGCACAGGGTTCAGCCGGTCTCGATGAGCAGTTCTTC
CASIAAQGSAGLDEQFF
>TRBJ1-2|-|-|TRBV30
TGTGCCTGGAGTGCGGATTTTTGGGGCTATGGCTACACCTTC
CAWSADFWGYGYTF
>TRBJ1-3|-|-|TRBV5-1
TGCGCCAGCAGCTTGGGATTTACAGGGATGAGAGCCGGAAACACCATATATTTT
CASSLGFTGMRAGNTIYF
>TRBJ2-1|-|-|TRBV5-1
-
CASSTSLSRGNEQFF
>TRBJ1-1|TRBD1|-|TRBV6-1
TGTGCCAGCAGGGAGGGGGGACAGGCAAAAAAGGCTTTCTTT
CASREGGQAKKAFF
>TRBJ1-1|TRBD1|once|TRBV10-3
TGTGCCATCAGTGGCCCGACAGGGGGGATGAACACTGAAGCTTTCTTT
CAISGPTGGMNTEAFF
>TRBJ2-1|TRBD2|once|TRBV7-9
TGTGCCAGCAGCTCCCCTGGACTAGTGAGTGATGAGCAGTTCTTC
CASSSPGLVSDEQFF
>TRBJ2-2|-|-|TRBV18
TGTGCCAGCTCACCAGGGGGGAACACCGGGGAGCTGTTTTTT
CASSPGGNTGELFF
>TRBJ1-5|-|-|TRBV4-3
TGCGCCAGCAGCCAAGGCAGGGGCCCCAATCAGCCCCAGCATTTT
CASSQGRGPNQPQHF
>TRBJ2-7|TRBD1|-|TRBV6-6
TGTGCCAGCAGCCCGGGACAGACCTTCTCCTACGAGCAGTACTTC
CASSPGQTFSYEQYF
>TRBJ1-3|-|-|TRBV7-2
TGTGCCAGCCGAAGGGTCTCTGGAAACACCATATATTTT
CASRRVSGNTIYF
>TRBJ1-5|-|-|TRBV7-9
TGTGCCAGCAGCTTAACGGAACAGCCCCAGCATTTT
CASSLTEQPQHF
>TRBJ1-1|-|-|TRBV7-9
TGTGCCAGCAGCCCAAGGACAGAAATGAACACTGAAGCTTTCTTT
CASSPRTEMNTEAFF
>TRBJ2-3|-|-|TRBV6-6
TGTGCCAGCAGTTTCTCGAGGACATTCACAGATACGCAGTATTTT
CASSFSRTFTDTQYF
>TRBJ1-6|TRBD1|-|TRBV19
TGTGCCAGTACCGTCGGACAGGGGGTATCACCCCTCCACTTT
CASTVGQGVSPLHF
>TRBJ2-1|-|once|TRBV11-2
TGTGCCAGCAGCTTAGTCGGAATTTACAATGAGCAGTTCTTC
CASSLVGIYNEQFF
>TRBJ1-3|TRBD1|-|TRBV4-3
TGCGCCAGCAGCCTGTCCGTGCGGGACAGCTCTGGAAACACCATATATTTT
CASSLSVRDSSGNTIYF
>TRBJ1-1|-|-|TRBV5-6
TGTGCCAGCAGCTTGGGAACAGGGAAGGGTGAAGCTTTCTTT
CASSLGTGKGEAFF
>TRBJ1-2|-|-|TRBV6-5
TGTGCCAGCAGTTACTCTCAATGGACTAACTATGGCTACACCTTC
CASSYSQWTNYGYTF
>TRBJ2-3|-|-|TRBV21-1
TGTGCCAGCAGCAATTGGCTAGCGGGGGGCCCCTCAGGTACGCAGTATTTT
CASSNWLAGGPSGTQYF